Here is one T cell receptor beta chain with its context. Its antigen is not identified. The data were obtained in a study of post-analysis software for immune sequencing data. Researchers reported that TCR beta cDNA libraries carried unique molecular identifiers. TCRdb re-analysed the PCR reads in MiXCR, keeping a single row per CDR3 protein. The sample has some 890,000 distinct CDR3 sequences; about 50% are singletons. Points from the study as a whole: Included in a set of five TRBV segments more frequent in patients than controls were TRBV5-6, TRBV5-1 and TRBV20-1.

Germline loops: CDR1 MGHDK, CDR2 SYGVNS. The CDR3 is 16 amino acids. J gave up 0 bases and V 2 bases, and 1 base lay outside the gene matches. The chain has TRBV25-1 and TRBJ2-4; TRBD2 agrees at 10 bases. Material for sequencing was blood. This sequence was found in a girl between 5 and 17 years old with multiple sclerosis. The CDR3: CASSEPSGRAKNIQYF. CDR3 in DNA: TGTGCCAGCAGTGAACCTAGCGGGAGAGCCAAAAACATTCAGTACTTC.